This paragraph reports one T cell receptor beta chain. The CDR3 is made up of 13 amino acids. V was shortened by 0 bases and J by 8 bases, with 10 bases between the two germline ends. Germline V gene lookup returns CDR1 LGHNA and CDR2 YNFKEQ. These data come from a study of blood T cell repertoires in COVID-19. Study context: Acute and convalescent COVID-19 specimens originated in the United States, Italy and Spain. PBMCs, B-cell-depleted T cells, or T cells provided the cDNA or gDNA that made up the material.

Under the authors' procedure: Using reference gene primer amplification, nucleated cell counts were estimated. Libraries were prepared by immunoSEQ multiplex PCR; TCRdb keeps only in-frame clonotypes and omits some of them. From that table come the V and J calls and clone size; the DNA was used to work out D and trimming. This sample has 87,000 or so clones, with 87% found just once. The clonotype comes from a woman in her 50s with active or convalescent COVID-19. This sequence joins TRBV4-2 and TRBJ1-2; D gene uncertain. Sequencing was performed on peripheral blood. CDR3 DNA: TGTGCCAGCAGCCAAGAGGACGGACTCGGCTACACCTTC. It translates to CASSQEDGLGYTF.